This T cell receptor (beta chain) was sequenced for a study of response to subunit inactivated influenza vaccine. This CDR3 is 15 amino acids long. V dropped 6 bases and J dropped 1 base, with 12 bases sitting between them. Only a few counts were recorded for this clonotype. From the RT-PCR reads, TCRdb called clonotypes with MiXCR, one entry per CDR3 protein. Here the sample spans over 650,000 distinct CDR3 sequences, about a fifth being singletons. The V and J genes are TRBV12-3 or TRBV12-4 and TRBJ2-2; the D call may be TRBD1 or TRBD2 (5 bases each). This receptor was obtained from a man aged 45-65 years who received an inactivated influenza vaccine. Sequencing was performed on PBMCs from blood, taken 5 days after vaccination. CDR3 nucleotide sequence: TGTGCCAGCAGCTCCATGGGGGAGAACACCGGGGAGCTGTTTTTT. Its protein product is CASSSMGENTGELFF.